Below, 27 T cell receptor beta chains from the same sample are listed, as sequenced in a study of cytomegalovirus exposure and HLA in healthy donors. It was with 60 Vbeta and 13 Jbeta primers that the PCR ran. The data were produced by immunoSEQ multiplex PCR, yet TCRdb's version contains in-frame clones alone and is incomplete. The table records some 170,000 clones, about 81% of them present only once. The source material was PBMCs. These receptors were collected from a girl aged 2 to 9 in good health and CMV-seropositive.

The CDR3 is CATSSLNSGLRKLEQFF. Written as DNA, the CDR3 is TGTGCCACCAGCAGCCTTAATTCGGGACTCCGGAAGTTAGAGCAGTTCTTC. This chain uses TRBV15 with TRBJ2-1; possible D gene TRBD2, 6 bases. V was shortened by 3 bases and J by 10 bases, with 25 bases between the two germline ends. The CDR3 consists of 17 residues. Germline V gives CDR1 LNHNV, CDR2 YYDKDF (reference sequence).

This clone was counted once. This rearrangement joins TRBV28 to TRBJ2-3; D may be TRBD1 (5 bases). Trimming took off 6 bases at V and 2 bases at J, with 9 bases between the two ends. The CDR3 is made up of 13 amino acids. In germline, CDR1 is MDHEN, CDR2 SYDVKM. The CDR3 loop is CASRTEFTDTQYF. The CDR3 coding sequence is TGTGCCAGCAGGACAGAGTTCACAGATACGCAGTATTTT.

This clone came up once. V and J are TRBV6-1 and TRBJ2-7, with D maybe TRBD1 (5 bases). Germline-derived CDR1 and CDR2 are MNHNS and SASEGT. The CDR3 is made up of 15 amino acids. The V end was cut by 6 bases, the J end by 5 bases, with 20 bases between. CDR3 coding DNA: TGTGCCAGCAGGGACGTCAGGGCCTCCCTGGACGAGCAGTACTTC. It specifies CASRDVRASLDEQYF.

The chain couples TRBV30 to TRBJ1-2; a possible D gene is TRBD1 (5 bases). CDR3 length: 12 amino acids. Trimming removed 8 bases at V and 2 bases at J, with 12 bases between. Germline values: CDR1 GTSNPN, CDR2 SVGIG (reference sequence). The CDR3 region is CARGEGNYGYTF. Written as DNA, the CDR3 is TGTGCCCGGGGGGAGGGCAACTATGGCTACACCTTC.

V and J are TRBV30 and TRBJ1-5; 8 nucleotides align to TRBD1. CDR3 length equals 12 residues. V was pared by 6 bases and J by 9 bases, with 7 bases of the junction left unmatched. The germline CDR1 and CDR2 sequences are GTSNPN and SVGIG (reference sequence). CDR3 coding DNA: TGTGCCTGCAATCAGGGGGCAGGGCCCCAGCATTTT. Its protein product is CACNQGAGPQHF.

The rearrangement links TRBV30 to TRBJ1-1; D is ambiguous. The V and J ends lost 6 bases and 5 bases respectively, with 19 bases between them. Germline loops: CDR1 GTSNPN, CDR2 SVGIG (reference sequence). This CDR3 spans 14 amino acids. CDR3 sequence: CACIQGLRGTEAFF. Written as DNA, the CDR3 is TGTGCCTGTATACAAGGATTGAGAGGGACTGAAGCTTTCTTT.

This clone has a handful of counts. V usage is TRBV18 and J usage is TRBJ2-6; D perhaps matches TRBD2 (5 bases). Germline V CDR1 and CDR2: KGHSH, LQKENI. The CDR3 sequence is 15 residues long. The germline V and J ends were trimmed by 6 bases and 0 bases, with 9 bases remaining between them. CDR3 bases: TGTGCCAGCTCTCTGGGAGACTCTGGGGCCAACGTCCTGACTTTC. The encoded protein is CASSLGDSGANVLTF.

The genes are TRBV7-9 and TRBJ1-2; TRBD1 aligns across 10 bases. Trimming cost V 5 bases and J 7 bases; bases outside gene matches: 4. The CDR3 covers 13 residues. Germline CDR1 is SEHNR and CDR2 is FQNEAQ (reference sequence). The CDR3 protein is CASSPTGGFGYTF. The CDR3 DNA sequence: TGTGCCAGCAGCCCGACAGGGGGCTTTGGCTACACCTTC.

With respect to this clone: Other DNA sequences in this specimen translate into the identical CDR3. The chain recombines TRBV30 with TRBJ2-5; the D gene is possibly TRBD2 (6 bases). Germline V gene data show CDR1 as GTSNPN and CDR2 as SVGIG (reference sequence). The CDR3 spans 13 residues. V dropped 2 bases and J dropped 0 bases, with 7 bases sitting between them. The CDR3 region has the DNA TGTGCCTGGAGTCGGGGGTACCAAGAGACCCAGTACTTC. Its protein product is CAWSRGYQETQYF.

CDR3 sequence reads: CASSPTDRALGYTF. DNA of the CDR3: TGTGCCAGCAGTCCCACGGACAGGGCACTTGGCTACACCTTC. The chain employs TRBV6-6 and TRBJ1-2; 8 positions agree with TRBD1. With 5 bases clipped from V and 7 bases from J, the junction kept 9 bases outside the gene matches. Germline CDR1 and CDR2: MNHNY and SVGAGI (reference sequence). This CDR3 contains 14 residues.

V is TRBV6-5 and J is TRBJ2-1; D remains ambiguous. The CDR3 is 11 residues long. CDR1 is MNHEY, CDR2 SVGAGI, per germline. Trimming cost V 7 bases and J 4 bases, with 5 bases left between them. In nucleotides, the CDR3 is TGTGCCAGCACCCGGTACAATGAGCAGTTCTTC. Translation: CASTRYNEQFF.

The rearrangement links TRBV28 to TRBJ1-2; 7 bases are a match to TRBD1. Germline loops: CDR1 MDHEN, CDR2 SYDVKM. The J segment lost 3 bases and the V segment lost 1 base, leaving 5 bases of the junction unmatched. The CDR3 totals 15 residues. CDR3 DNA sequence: TGTGCCAGCAGTTTATATCCAGGGGGATACTATGGCTACACCTTC. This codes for CASSLYPGGYYGYTF.

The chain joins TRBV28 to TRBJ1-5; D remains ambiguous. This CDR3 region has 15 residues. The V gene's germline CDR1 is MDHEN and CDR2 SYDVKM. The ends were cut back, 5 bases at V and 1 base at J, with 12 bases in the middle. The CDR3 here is CASSIFPGSNQPQHF. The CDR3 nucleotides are TGTGCCAGCAGTATTTTTCCGGGGAGCAATCAGCCCCAGCATTTT.

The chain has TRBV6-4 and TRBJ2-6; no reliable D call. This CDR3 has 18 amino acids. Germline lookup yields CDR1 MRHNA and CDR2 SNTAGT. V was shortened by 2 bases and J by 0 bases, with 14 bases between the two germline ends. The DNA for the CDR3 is TGTGCCAGCAGTGACCCCAAGATGAGCGCCTCTGGGGCCAACGTCCTGACTTTC. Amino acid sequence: CASSDPKMSASGANVLTF.

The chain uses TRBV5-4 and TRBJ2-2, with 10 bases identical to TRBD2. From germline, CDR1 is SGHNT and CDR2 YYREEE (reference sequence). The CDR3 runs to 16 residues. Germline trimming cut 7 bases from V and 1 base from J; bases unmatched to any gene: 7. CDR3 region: CASQLLAGVNTGELFF. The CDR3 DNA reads TGTGCCAGCCAACTCCTAGCGGGAGTGAACACCGGGGAGCTGTTTTTT. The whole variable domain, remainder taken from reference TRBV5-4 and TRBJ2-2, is ETGVTQSPTHLIKTRGQQVTLRCSSQSGHNTVSWYQQALGQGPQFIFQYYREEENGRGNFPPRFSGLQFPNYSSELNVNALELDDSALYLCASQLLAGVNTGELFFGEGSRLTVL.

The CDR3 region is CAWSENSWSYEQYF. CDR3 in DNA: TGTGCCTGGAGTGAAAACAGTTGGTCCTACGAGCAGTACTTC. The V gene is TRBV30, the J gene TRBJ2-7; D remains ambiguous. CDR3 length: 14 amino acids. V was trimmed by 1 base and J by 1 base, leaving 11 bases between them. Per germline, CDR1 GTSNPN and CDR2 SVGIG (reference sequence).

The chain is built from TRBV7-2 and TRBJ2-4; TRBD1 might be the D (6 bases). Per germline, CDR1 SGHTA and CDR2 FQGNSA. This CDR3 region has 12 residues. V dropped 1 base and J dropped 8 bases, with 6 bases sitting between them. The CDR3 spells CASSLDRDIQYF. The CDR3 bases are TGTGCCAGCAGCTTAGACAGGGACATTCAGTACTTC.

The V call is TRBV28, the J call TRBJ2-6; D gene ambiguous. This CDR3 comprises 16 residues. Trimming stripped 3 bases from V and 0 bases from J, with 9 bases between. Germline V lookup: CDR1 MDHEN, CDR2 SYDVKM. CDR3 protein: CASSFGSDSGANVLTF. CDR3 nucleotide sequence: TGTGCCAGCAGTTTTGGCAGCGACTCTGGGGCCAACGTCCTGACTTTC.

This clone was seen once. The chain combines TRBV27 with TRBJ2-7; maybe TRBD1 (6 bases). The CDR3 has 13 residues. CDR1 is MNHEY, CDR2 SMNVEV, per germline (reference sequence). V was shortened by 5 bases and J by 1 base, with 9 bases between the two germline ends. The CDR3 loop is CASSLGQSYEQYF. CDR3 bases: TGTGCCAGCAGTCTAGGACAGTCCTACGAGCAGTACTTC.

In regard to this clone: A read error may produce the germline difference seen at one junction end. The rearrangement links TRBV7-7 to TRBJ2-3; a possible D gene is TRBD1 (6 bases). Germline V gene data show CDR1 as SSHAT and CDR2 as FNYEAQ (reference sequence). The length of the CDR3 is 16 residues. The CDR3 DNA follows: TGTGCTAGCAGCTTAGGTTGGGGGCCTAGAGGGGATACGCAGTATTTT. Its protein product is CASSLGWGPRGDTQYF.

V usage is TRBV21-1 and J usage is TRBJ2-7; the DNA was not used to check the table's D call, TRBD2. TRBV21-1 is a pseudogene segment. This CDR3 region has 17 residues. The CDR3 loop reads CASSKLWSGKKDYEQYF. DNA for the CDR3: TGTGCCAGCAGCAAATTATGGAGCGGGAAGAAGGACTACGAGCAGTACTTC.

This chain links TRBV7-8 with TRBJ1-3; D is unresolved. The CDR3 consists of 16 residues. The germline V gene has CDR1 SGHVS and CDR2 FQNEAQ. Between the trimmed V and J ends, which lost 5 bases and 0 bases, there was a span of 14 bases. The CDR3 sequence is CASSPRQTISGNTIYF. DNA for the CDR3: TGTGCCAGCAGCCCCAGGCAGACCATCTCTGGAAACACCATATATTTT.

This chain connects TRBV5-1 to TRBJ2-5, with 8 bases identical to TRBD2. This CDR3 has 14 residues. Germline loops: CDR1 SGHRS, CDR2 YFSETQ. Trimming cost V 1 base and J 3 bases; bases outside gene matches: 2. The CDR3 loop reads CASSLTSGKETQYF. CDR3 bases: TGCGCCAGCAGCTTGACTAGCGGTAAAGAGACCCAGTACTTC.

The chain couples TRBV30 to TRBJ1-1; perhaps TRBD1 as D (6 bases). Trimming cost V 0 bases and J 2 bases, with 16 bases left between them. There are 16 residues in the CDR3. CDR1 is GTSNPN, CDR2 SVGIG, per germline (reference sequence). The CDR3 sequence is CAWSVRLTGPNTEAFF. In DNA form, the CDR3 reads TGTGCCTGGAGTGTACGTCTTACAGGGCCCAACACTGAAGCTTTCTTT.

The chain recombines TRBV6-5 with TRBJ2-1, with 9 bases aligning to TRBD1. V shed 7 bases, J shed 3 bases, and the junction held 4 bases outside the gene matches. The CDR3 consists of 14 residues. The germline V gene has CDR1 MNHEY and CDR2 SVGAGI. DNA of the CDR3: TGTGCCAGCACCACAGGGGGCAGCTACAATGAGCAGTTCTTC. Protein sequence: CASTTGGSYNEQFF.

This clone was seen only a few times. The CDR3 DNA sequence: TGTGCCAGTAGGGTCGGGAGCGCTAGCACAGATACGCAGTATTTT. This codes for CASRVGSASTDTQYF. The rearrangement links TRBV28 to TRBJ2-3; tentatively, D is TRBD2 (6 bases). V was cut by 9 bases and J by 0 bases, with 16 bases left in between. This CDR3 has 15 amino acids. Germline lookup yields CDR1 MDHEN and CDR2 SYDVKM.

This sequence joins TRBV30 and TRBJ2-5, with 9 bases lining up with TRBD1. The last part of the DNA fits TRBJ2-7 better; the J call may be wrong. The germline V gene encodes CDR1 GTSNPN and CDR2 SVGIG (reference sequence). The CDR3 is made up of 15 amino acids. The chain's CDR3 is CAWSVGGQGTYEQYF. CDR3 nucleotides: TGTGCCTGGAGTGTAGGGGGACAGGGAACCTACGAGCAGTACTTC.